What follows is one TCR beta chain and its context. As handled by the study authors: Amplification from reference gene primers served as the basis for estimated nucleated cell counts. The repertoire was sequenced with immunoSEQ multiplex PCR; TCRdb's copy has only in-frame clones and lacks some. The V and J calls and clone size are taken from that table; D and trimming were inferred from the DNA. The sample holds a few hundred thousand clones, just under 85% seen once. The sample belongs to a study of blood T cell repertoires in COVID-19. Study-level background: Samples taken during acute and convalescent COVID-19 were collected in the United States, Italy and Spain. T cells, B-cell-depleted T cells, or PBMCs supplied cDNA or gDNA.

Specimen: peripheral blood. The TCR comes from a woman aged 45-65 years with active or convalescent COVID-19.

The CDR3 reads CASSERESDTEAFF. In nucleotides, the CDR3 is TGTGCCAGCAGTGAGAGGGAAAGTGATACTGAAGCTTTCTTT. This chain uses TRBV6-1 with TRBJ1-1, with D unresolved. Germline V gene lookup returns CDR1 MNHNS and CDR2 SASEGT. Between the trimmed V and J ends, which lost 3 bases and 5 bases, there was a span of 13 bases. This CDR3 is 14 amino acids long.